This entry features one T cell receptor (beta chain) sequence. This entry is derived from a study of T cells in Graves' hyperthyroidism and ophthalmopathy. Patients affected by ophthalmopathy presented a Clinical Activity Score of at least 3, a NOSPECS grade of at least 4, and disease duration below 3 months. Patients were excluded for uncontrolled infection, other autoimmune disease, pregnancy or lactation. Amplified TCR beta CDR3 regions derived from RNA transcripts. Researchers ran a first-round RT-PCR on the TCR CDR3 using the HTBI primer set. TCRdb reanalysed the multiplex PCR reads using MiXCR and keeps one entry per CDR3 protein. The sample lists about 640,000 distinct CDR3 sequences, 20% to 25% occurring once. This CDR3 contains 13 residues. CDR1 DFQATT and CDR2 SNEGSKA come from the germline V gene (reference sequence). The J segment lost 5 bases and the V segment lost 6 bases, leaving 7 bases of the junction unmatched.

This receptor was obtained from a man aged 25 to 40 with Graves' ophthalmopathy. This rearrangement joins TRBV20-1 to TRBJ2-3; 8 nucleotides line up with TRBD2. Specimen: blood. CDR3 loop: CSANRGGRDTQYF. The CDR3 DNA reads TGCAGTGCCAACCGGGGGGGGCGAGATACGCAGTATTTT.